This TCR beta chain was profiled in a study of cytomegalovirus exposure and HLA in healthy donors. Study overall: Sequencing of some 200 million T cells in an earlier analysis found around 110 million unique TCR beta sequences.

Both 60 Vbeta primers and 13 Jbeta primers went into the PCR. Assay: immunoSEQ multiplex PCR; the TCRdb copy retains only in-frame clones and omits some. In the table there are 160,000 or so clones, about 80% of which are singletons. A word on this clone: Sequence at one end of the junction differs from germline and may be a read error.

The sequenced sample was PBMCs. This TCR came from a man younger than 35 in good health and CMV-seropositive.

Here the CDR3 reads CAWSVGPTEDF. As DNA, the CDR3 is TGTGCCTGGAGTGTTGGCCCTACCGAGGACTTC. This rearrangement joins TRBV30 to TRBJ2-7; D remains ambiguous. The germline CDR1 and CDR2 sequences are GTSNPN and SVGIG (reference sequence). The CDR3 totals 11 residues.